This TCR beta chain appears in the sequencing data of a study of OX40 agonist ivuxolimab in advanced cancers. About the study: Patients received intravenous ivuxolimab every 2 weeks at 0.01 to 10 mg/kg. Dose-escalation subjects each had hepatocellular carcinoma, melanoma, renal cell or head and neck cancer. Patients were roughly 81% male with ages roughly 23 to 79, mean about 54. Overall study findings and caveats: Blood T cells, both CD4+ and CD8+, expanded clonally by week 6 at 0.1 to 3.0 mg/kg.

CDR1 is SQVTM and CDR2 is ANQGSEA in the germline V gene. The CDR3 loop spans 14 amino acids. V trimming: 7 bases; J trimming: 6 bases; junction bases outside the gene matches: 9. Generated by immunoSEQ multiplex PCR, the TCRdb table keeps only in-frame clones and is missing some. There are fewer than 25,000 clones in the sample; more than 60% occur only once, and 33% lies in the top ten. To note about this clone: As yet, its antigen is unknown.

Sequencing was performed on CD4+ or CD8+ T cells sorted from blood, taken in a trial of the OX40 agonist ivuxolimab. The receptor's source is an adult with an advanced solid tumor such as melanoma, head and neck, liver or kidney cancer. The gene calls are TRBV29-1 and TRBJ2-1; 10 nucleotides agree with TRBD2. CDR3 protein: CSAGSGRAPNEQFF. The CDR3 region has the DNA TGCAGCGCCGGGAGCGGGAGGGCCCCCAATGAGCAGTTCTTC.